Sequencing of this T cell receptor (beta chain) was carried out in a study of blood T cells in healthy people across ages. The sample holds many counts of this clonotype. Its antigen is currently unknown. Study-level findings and limits: The fall in TCR beta diversity per million T cells was roughly linear with age. The donors' CMV status was not determined, possibly confounding changes in expanded clonotypes.

PCR was performed a second time for about 7 to 12 cycles using a sample-barcoded 5' primer and a J-beta primer mix. Each CDR3 protein gets one entry after TCRdb re-called the 5' RACE reads with MiXCR. The table shows approximately 960,000 distinct CDR3 sequences, with roughly 28% occurring only once. The V segment lost 4 bases and the J segment 3 bases; nucleotides outside the gene matches: 7. CDR1 is MDHEN and CDR2 is SYDVKM in the germline V gene. The CDR3 is 15 residues long. The data also belong to a second study, concerning T cells of mothers and their children.

This TCR came from a middle-aged woman in good health. Sample: blood. This rearrangement joins TRBV28 to TRBJ2-7; 9 bases are a match to TRBD1. CDR3 nucleotide sequence: TGTGCCAGCAGTTCCTACAGGGGGCTTTTCTACGAGCAGTACTTC. Its translation: CASSSYRGLFYEQYF.